This is a list of T cell receptor beta chains from one sample in a study of T-cell reconstitution after alpha-beta-depleted transplantation in children. TCRdb re-called the PCR reads through MiXCR, storing one row per CDR3 protein. The sample comprises about 980,000 distinct CDR3 sequences, about 29% of which are singletons, and 25% to 35% rests with the top ten. The sequences come from PBMCs, mostly from graft donor cells, collected 360 days after TCRalphabeta/CD19-depleted stem cell transplant. The receptors derive from a boy in the first two years of life who had a stem cell transplant for SCID, so the T cells may come from the graft donor. Each CDR3 is given with its conserved first and last residue. A D gene is named only where the DNA matches it firmly. Clone size is not always given. Where it is, it says once, few, many or a class for expanded clones.

V	size	D	J	DNA	CDR3
TRBV4-2	.	TRBD2	TRBJ2-1	TGTGCCAGCAGCCAAGATGTCGGGACTACCTACAATGAGCAGTTCTTC	CASSQDVGTTYNEQFF
TRBV20-1	.	.	TRBJ1-5	TGCAGTGCGGCGGAGGGACATCAGCCCCAGCATTTT	CSAAEGHQPQHF
TRBV5-1	few	.	TRBJ1-6	TGCGCCAGCAGCTTGACCCAGGGGTCGAATTCACCCCTCCACTTT	CASSLTQGSNSPLHF
TRBV12-3/TRBV12-4	.	TRBD2	TRBJ2-7	TGTGCCAGCAGCCCAACGGGGGGGGCGCTTTACGAGCAGTACTTC	CASSPTGGALYEQYF
TRBV5-1	.	TRBD2	TRBJ2-3	TGCGCCAGCAGCAGGTTAAGCGGGGACGATACGCAGTATTTT	CASSRLSGDDTQYF
TRBV20-1	few	.	TRBJ2-7	TGCAGTGCTAGAGGGCGGGGGCTTCCCTACGAGCAGTACTTC	CSARGRGLPYEQYF
TRBV15	few	.	TRBJ2-1	TGTGCCACCAGCAGTGTCGTCTTGATCCGGGGTCGCGACAATGAGCAGTTCTTC	CATSSVVLIRGRDNEQFF
TRBV7-9	few	.	TRBJ2-7	TGTGCCAGCAGCTTAGATGGGAATTACGAGCAGTACTTC	CASSLDGNYEQYF
TRBV7-3	.	.	TRBJ1-4	TGTGCCAGCAGCTTGGCCGGGACAAATGAAAAACTGTTTTTT	CASSLAGTNEKLFF
TRBV7-8	few	.	TRBJ2-3	TGTGCCAGCAGCTTAGCGACGACAGTCAGGTTGACAGATACGCAGTATTTT	CASSLATTVRLTDTQYF
TRBV5-1	.	.	TRBJ2-3	TGCGCCAGCAGCTGGGGGGACCGCACAGATACGCAGTATTTT	CASSWGDRTDTQYF
TRBV20-1	.	.	TRBJ2-1	TGCAGTGCTAGAGGGCTTGATGAGCAGTTCTTC	CSARGLDEQFF
TRBV2	.	.	TRBJ2-1	TGTGCCAGCAGTGACTCCGGGACCCTAAGTGAGCAGTTCTTC	CASSDSGTLSEQFF
TRBV5-3	few	.	TRBJ1-5	TGTGCCAGAAGCCCGCCGGGGGCCAATCAGCCCCAGCATTTT	CARSPPGANQPQHF
TRBV12-3/TRBV12-4	few	TRBD1	TRBJ1-6	TGTGCCAGCAGTGCCCGGGACAGGGTTAACTCACCCCTCCACTTT	CASSARDRVNSPLHF
TRBV27	.	TRBD1	TRBJ1-6	TGTGCCAGCAGCCGAGGACAGGGGAGGGCCTATAATTCACCCCTCCACTTT	CASSRGQGRAYNSPLHF
TRBV20-1	.	.	TRBJ1-1	TGCAGTGCTAGAGATCCCTCAGGGAACACTGAAGCTTTCTTT	CSARDPSGNTEAFF
TRBV12-3/TRBV12-4	.	.	TRBJ2-3	TGTGCCAGCAGTGGGCAGGACACAGATACGCAGTATTTT	CASSGQDTDTQYF
TRBV7-6	.	.	TRBJ2-1	TGTGCCAGCAGCGCAGAGAGGTACAGCCTCGATGAGCAGTTCTTC	CASSAERYSLDEQFF
TRBV7-9	.	.	TRBJ2-7	TGTGCCAGCAGCCCCCGGGTAGCCGCCAACTCCTACGAGCAGTACTTC	CASSPRVAANSYEQYF
TRBV12-3/TRBV12-4	.	TRBD1	TRBJ2-7	TGTGCCAGCAGCGGACAGGGGAAAAACTACGAGCAGTACTTC	CASSGQGKNYEQYF
TRBV30	few	.	TRBJ2-7	TGTGCCTGGAGTGCACACCTGGTCGAGCAGTACTTC	CAWSAHLVEQYF
TRBV15	few	.	TRBJ2-7	TGTGCCACCAGCAGAGATGGGGGGACAGATCCCTACGAGCAGTACTTC	CATSRDGGTDPYEQYF
TRBV5-1	.	.	TRBJ1-1	TGCGCCAGCAGCTTGGAGGCCGGGAAGTACACTGAAGCTTTCTTT	CASSLEAGKYTEAFF
TRBV5-1	few	TRBD1	TRBJ2-7	TGCGCCAGCAGCTCAGCCACAGGGGGCTTGTACGAGCAGTACTTC	CASSSATGGLYEQYF
TRBV11-3	.	TRBD2	TRBJ2-3	TGTGCCAGCAGCTTAGTTGGTGTCCTAGCGGGGACGACCACAGATACGCAGTATTTT	CASSLVGVLAGTTTDTQYF
TRBV12-3/TRBV12-4	.	TRBD1	TRBJ2-1	TGTGCCAGCAGATCCCCCGGGACAGGTTATGACAATGAGCAGTTCTTC	CASRSPGTGYDNEQFF
TRBV9	.	TRBD1	TRBJ1-2	TGTGCCAGCAGCGTAGGGGACAGGGCGTCCAACTATGGCTACACCTTC	CASSVGDRASNYGYTF
TRBV18	few	.	TRBJ2-3	TGTGCCAGCTCACCATTTCGGGGGAAGAGCTCAGATACGCAGTATTTT	CASSPFRGKSSDTQYF
TRBV5-6	few	.	TRBJ2-7	TGTGCCAGCAGCTTGGTGTCAACCGGCTCCTACGAGCAGTACTTC	CASSLVSTGSYEQYF
TRBV10-3	.	.	TRBJ2-1	TGTGCCATCAGTGTTCTTACGGCAGCTTACAATGAGCAGTTCTTC	CAISVLTAAYNEQFF
TRBV24-1	.	TRBD2	TRBJ2-1	TGTGCCACCAGTGATCCTACTAGCGGGGGGCGATACAATGAGCAGTTCTTC	CATSDPTSGGRYNEQFF
TRBV7-2	.	.	TRBJ2-7	TGTGCCAGCAGCTTATACCGGGTCTACGAGCAGTACTTC	CASSLYRVYEQYF
TRBV20-1	.	.	TRBJ1-5	TGCAGTGCTAGAGATCTGGAAGCTCGGCAGGACCTGCCGACCTATCAGCCCCAGCATTTT	CSARDLEARQDLPTYQPQHF
TRBV5-4	.	TRBD2	TRBJ2-1	TGTGCCAGCAGCTTAACCGGAGCGGGGACTGGTAATGAGCAGTTCTTC	CASSLTGAGTGNEQFF
TRBV6-5	.	TRBD1	TRBJ2-7	TGTGCCAGCAGCCGGGACAGGGAGCAGTACTTC	CASSRDREQYF
TRBV5-1	.	.	TRBJ2-3	TGCGCCAGCAGCTCCGCAGGGGGGCCTTACACAGATACGCAGTATTTT	CASSSAGGPYTDTQYF
TRBV27	few	TRBD2	TRBJ2-3	TGTGCCACCTCACAAGGGCCGGGGGGTACGCAGTATTTT	CATSQGPGGTQYF
TRBV29-1	few	.	TRBJ2-1	TGCAGCGGCCGCGGGTACAATGAGCAGTTCTTC	CSGRGYNEQFF
TRBV5-1	.	.	TRBJ1-1	TGCGCCAGCAGGGCGACAGGAGGGGACACTGAAGCTTTCTTT	CASRATGGDTEAFF
TRBV12-3/TRBV12-4	.	TRBD2	TRBJ2-1	TGTGCCACCCGACTAGCGGGGGGGCCATACAATGAGCAGTTCTTC	CATRLAGGPYNEQFF
TRBV6-1	few	TRBD1	TRBJ2-7	TGTGCCAGCAGGCGGACAGGGGGCCGGTACGAGCAGTACTTC	CASRRTGGRYEQYF
TRBV18	.	.	TRBJ1-4	TGTGCCAGCTCACCAGGGGGGAAGACTAATGAAAAACTGTTTTTT	CASSPGGKTNEKLFF
TRBV12-3/TRBV12-4	few	.	TRBJ2-1	TGTGCCAGCAGTTTCGGGCGAATACAGGGCCGGTATGAGCAGTTCTTC	CASSFGRIQGRYEQFF
TRBV5-6	few	.	TRBJ1-5	TGTGCCAGCAGCTTGGCCGGCACGGGTCAGCCCCAGCATTTT	CASSLAGTGQPQHF
TRBV5-1	few	.	TRBJ2-7	TGCGCCAGCAGCTTGGGACAGGCGCGGAACGAGCAGTACTTC	CASSLGQARNEQYF
TRBV4-1	few	TRBD1	TRBJ2-4	TGCGCCAGCAGCCAGATCGGACAGGGGGAGGTCAAAAACATTCAGTACTTC	CASSQIGQGEVKNIQYF
TRBV5-5	.	.	TRBJ1-1	TGTGCCAGCAGCGTCGGGACCTTAAGGAGAACTGAAGCTTTCTTT	CASSVGTLRRTEAFF
TRBV7-3	.	.	TRBJ2-7	TGTGCCAGCAGCTTATACCAGGGACACCGGGAGCAGTACTTC	CASSLYQGHREQYF
TRBV12-3/TRBV12-4	few	TRBD1	TRBJ2-1	TGTGCCAGCAGTTTATCGGGACAGTACTACAATGAGCAGTTCTTC	CASSLSGQYYNEQFF
TRBV12-3/TRBV12-4	.	.	TRBJ2-2	TGTGCCAGCAGTTTTCACAAGGGGGTCACCGGGGAGCTGTTTTTT	CASSFHKGVTGELFF
TRBV7-2	.	TRBD2	TRBJ2-2	TGTGCCAGCAGCTTAGGTGGCGGGGGGCACTCGGGGGAGCTGTTTTTT	CASSLGGGGHSGELFF
TRBV10-2	.	.	TRBJ2-7	TGCGCCAGCAGTGAGTCCGCAGAGTCCTACGAGCAGTACTTC	CASSESAESYEQYF
TRBV11-2	few	TRBD1	TRBJ2-5	TGTGCCAGCAGCTTTGTCGGACAGGGCCAAGAGACCCAGTACTTC	CASSFVGQGQETQYF
TRBV12-3/TRBV12-4	.	.	TRBJ2-6	TGTGCCAGCAGTTTTCATCGGGGTACAGGGATCTCTGGGGCCAACGTCCTGACTTTC	CASSFHRGTGISGANVLTF
TRBV10-3	.	.	TRBJ1-2	TGTGCCATCAGTGGGAAGATGGGGTTTGCTGGCTACACCTTC	CAISGKMGFAGYTF
TRBV11-2	.	TRBD2	TRBJ2-3	TGTGCCAGCAGCGGGATGGGACTAGCGGGGGGGAACACAGATACGCAGTATTTT	CASSGMGLAGGNTDTQYF
TRBV5-6	few	TRBD2	TRBJ2-3	TGTGCCAGCAGCTTGTTTTTAGCGGGGGGCGGGGGAGATACGCAGTATTTT	CASSLFLAGGGGDTQYF